What follows are 20 T cell receptor beta chains derived from one specimen sequenced in a study of immune heterogeneity within non-small cell lung tumors (dated by TCRdb to the late 2010s). Genomic DNA was extracted from bulk tumor tissue and used as the TCR template, and approximately 600 ng gDNA was amplified per sample. During surgery, several biopsies were collected from each primary tumor and placed as far from one another as possible within the tumor mass. The study cohort was described as untreated, and patients were newly diagnosed NSCLC cases undergoing curative surgery. The sample was run on a HiSeq X Ten. The TCR beta CDR3 region was amplified with a multiplex PCR system, in which a first round of around 11 cycles was run using 32 V-gene forward and 13 J-gene reverse primers. TCRdb's own reprocessing of the public reads used fastp at Q25 and MiXCR and kept productive beta chains. Every entry covers one CDR3 protein and lists the most common genes and DNA from its rows. The sample table lists some 19,000 distinct CDR3 sequences, 25% to 35% of them with a count of one. The ten largest clones add up to under 4.5% of the sample.

The specimen was lung tumor tissue. These TCRs come from a man between 40 and 49 years old with non-small cell lung cancer.

With respect to this clonotype: Since a much larger clone is just one base distant, this may be a read error. This chain joins TRBV6-1 and TRBJ2-7; TRBD2 might be the D (5 bases). There are 17 residues in the CDR3. Germline values: CDR1 MNHNS, CDR2 SASEGT. The CDR3 is CASIESWSLSGINEQYF. CDR3 nucleotide sequence: TGTGCCAGCATTGAATCTTGGTCGCTATCGGGAATCAACGAGCAGTACTTC.

The chain employs TRBV20-1 and TRBJ2-2; D might be TRBD2 (6 bases). The germline V gene has CDR1 DFQATT and CDR2 SNEGSKA (reference sequence). This CDR3 contains 13 residues. Trimming removed 3 bases at V and 2 bases at J, with 7 bases between. The CDR3 spells CSASGGNTGELFF. For the CDR3, the DNA is TGCAGTGCTAGCGGGGGAAACACCGGGGAGCTGTTTTTT.

A remark on this clonotype: A much larger clonotype is one base distant, so this may be a read error. The rearrangement joins TRBV7-6 to TRBJ2-7; 7 bases are shared with TRBD2. Germline V gene lookup returns CDR1 SGHVS and CDR2 FNYEAQ. The CDR3 totals 16 residues. The CDR3 loop is CASSLIGGSSPGELYF. As DNA, the CDR3 is TGTGCCAGCAGCTTAATCGGCGGGAGTTCCCCCGGGGAGCTGTACTTC.

The V and J genes are TRBV5-1 and TRBJ2-3; 13 positions match TRBD2. The germline V gene encodes CDR1 SGHRS and CDR2 YFSETQ. The CDR3 has 17 amino acids. Losses at the gene ends were 4 bases for V and 6 bases for J; bases not matched to a gene: 11. The CDR3, as DNA: TGCGCCAGCAGCCCGAGGACTAGCGGGAGTGGGTTTGATACGCAGTATTTT. Amino acids: CASSPRTSGSGFDTQYF.

Comments on this clonotype: One junction end does not reproduce the germline sequence, and a read error may be involved. The V gene is TRBV10-3, the J gene TRBJ2-7; 12 bases fit TRBD2. Germline CDR1 ENHRY, CDR2 SYGVKD. CDR3 length: 15 residues. CDR3 sequence (DNA): TGTGTCATCAGGGGGACTAGCGGGCCCAACGTGGGGCAGTACTTC. This translates into CVIRGTSGPNVGQYF.

V is TRBV30 and J is TRBJ1-1, with a tentative D call TRBD1 (6 bases). This CDR3 region has 13 residues. Trimming cost V 2 bases and J 3 bases, with 10 bases left between them. Germline CDR1 reads GTSNPN; CDR2 reads SVGIG (reference sequence). As DNA, the CDR3 is TGTGCCTGGAGTAGCCAGGGGTACACTGAAGCTTTCTTT. It encodes CAWSSQGYTEAFF.

This clonotype occurred many times. The chain joins TRBV6-1 to TRBJ2-7; 8 nucleotides match TRBD2. The CDR3 has 13 amino acids. V lost 5 bases, J lost 4 bases, and 4 bases stayed unmatched. CDR1 MNHNS and CDR2 SASEGT come from the germline V gene. The CDR3 sequence: CASSRLAWYEQYF. CDR3 nucleotides: TGTGCCAGCAGTCGACTAGCGTGGTACGAGCAGTACTTC.

On this clonotype: The junction differs from germline at one of its ends, possibly a read error. V is TRBV5-4 and J is TRBJ2-5, with D maybe TRBD2 (6 bases). Germline V gene sequence: CDR1 SGHNT, CDR2 YYREEE (reference sequence). The CDR3 spans 14 residues. CDR3: CASCLRGAQETQYF. The DNA for the CDR3 is TGTGCCAGCTGCTTGCGGGGTGCCCAAGAGACCCAGTACTTC. The variable domain in full, with the rest retrieved from reference TRBV5-4 and TRBJ2-5, is ETGVTQSPTHLIKTRGQQVTLRCSSQSGHNTVSWYQQALGQGPQFIFQYYREEENGRGNFPPRFSGLQFPNYSSELNVNALELDDSALYLCASCLRGAQETQYFGPGTRLLVL.

The V and J genes are TRBV5-8 and TRBJ2-1, with D tentatively TRBD1 or TRBD2 (5 bases each). V lost 2 bases and J lost 5, with 23 bases in between. Germline lookup yields CDR1 SGHTS and CDR2 YDEGEE. The CDR3 loop spans 18 amino acids. The CDR3 coding sequence is TGTGCCAGCAGCTTCAAAACTTTTTGGGGACGGATGGACAATGAGCAGTTCTTC. It is translated as CASSFKTFWGRMDNEQFF.

This clonotype turned up a few times. This sequence joins TRBV7-9 and TRBJ2-1; D not resolved. The ends were cut back, 4 bases at V and 5 bases at J, with 6 bases in the middle. CDR3 length equals 12 residues. CDR1 SEHNR and CDR2 FQNEAQ come from the germline V gene (reference sequence). CDR3 region: CASSSRDNEQFF. CDR3 in DNA: TGTGCCAGCAGCTCCCGGGACAATGAGCAGTTCTTC.

There are a few counts of this clonotype. The chain joins TRBV19 to TRBJ2-2; D could derive from TRBD1 or TRBD2 (5 bases each). Germline CDR1 and CDR2: LNHDA and SQIVND (reference sequence). There are 15 residues in the CDR3. V was cut by 5 bases and J by 5 bases, with 15 bases left in between. DNA for the CDR3: TGTGCCAGTAGTCGGGGCCTTACGGGGACCGGGGAGCTGTTTTTT. It specifies CASSRGLTGTGELFF.

This clonotype was found many times. The gene calls are TRBV6-2 or TRBV6-3 and TRBJ2-3, with 8 positions matching TRBD2. The V gene end was trimmed by 2 bases and the J gene end by 5 bases; junction bases not matched to a gene: 15. Per germline, CDR1 MNHEY and CDR2 SVGEGT. This CDR3 is built from 18 residues. CDR3 DNA sequence: TGTGCCAGCAGTTACCAACAAGTCAGCGGGAGTGAGAGAGATACGCAGTATTTT. This encodes CASSYQQVSGSERDTQYF.

This clonotype was counted only a few times. The rearrangement joins TRBV7-8 to TRBJ2-7, with TRBD2 as a possible D gene (5 bases). Per germline, CDR1 SGHVS and CDR2 FQNEAQ. The CDR3 length is 14 residues. Trimming shortened V by 6 bases and J by 0 bases, and 12 bases separated the two germline ends. For the CDR3, the DNA is TGTGCCAGCAGATTCAGCGGTGTCTCCTACGAGCAGTACTTC. As protein: CASRFSGVSYEQYF.

The rearrangement links TRBV7-2 to TRBJ1-1; D gene ambiguous. Trimming removed 2 bases from V and 0 bases from J, with 1 base in between. CDR3 length equals 12 residues. Per the germline V gene, CDR1 is SGHTA and CDR2 is FQGNSA. The CDR3 coding sequence is TGTGCCAGCAGCTTACTGAACACTGAAGCTTTCTTT. Translating gives CASSLLNTEAFF.

Notes on this clonotype: A read error may explain this, as a much larger clone is one base away. The chain has TRBV6-1 and TRBJ1-6, with no clear D. Germline CDR1 is MNHNS and CDR2 is SASEGT. CDR3 length: 14 amino acids. CDR3 amino acids: CAGRTPGYNSPVHF. CDR3 DNA sequence: TGTGCCGGCCGCACCCCGGGGTATAATTCACCCGTCCACTTT.

This clonotype was detected only a few times. It may be a read error: a sequence one base away is much more abundant. The chain uses TRBV7-8 and TRBJ2-2; no reliable D call. The CDR3 length is 13 residues. Germline values: CDR1 SGHVS, CDR2 FQNEAQ. For the CDR3, the DNA is TGTGACAGCAGCCAAAGGCTAGACGGGGAGCTGTTTTTT. This translates into CDSSQRLDGELFF.

Details on this clonotype: With a much larger clone just one base away, this may be a read error. This chain uses TRBV9 with TRBJ2-3; 9 bases are shared with TRBD2. The V gene's germline CDR1 is SGDLS and CDR2 YYNGEE. There are 15 residues in the CDR3. The CDR3 sequence is CASSDRLAATDKQYF. CDR3 nucleotides: TGTGCCAGCAGCGACCGACTAGCGGCTACAGATAAGCAGTATTTT.

This clonotype was seen repeatedly, ten times or more. This chain links TRBV19 with TRBJ2-1; no reliable D call. Trimming pared 3 bases from V and 7 bases from J, leaving 13 bases between. Germline assignment: CDR1 LNHDA and CDR2 SQIVND (reference sequence). The CDR3 extends over 14 amino acids. CDR3 residues: CASSMLSVINEQFF. CDR3 sequence (DNA): TGTGCCAGTAGTATGTTGTCGGTTATAAATGAGCAGTTCTTC.

With regard to this clonotype: At one of its ends the junction is not consistent with the germline gene, which may arise from a read error. The gene calls are TRBV15 and TRBJ2-1; D is perhaps TRBD1 (5 bases). Germline loops: CDR1 LNHNV, CDR2 YYDKDF (reference sequence). This CDR3 is built from 19 residues. CDR3 region: CTTSRDWGGTVSSYNEQFF. In DNA form, the CDR3 reads TGTACCACCAGCAGAGATTGGGGCGGTACTGTAAGCTCCTACAATGAGCAGTTCTTC.

The chain recombines TRBV11-3 with TRBJ1-2, with D tentatively TRBD1 (5 bases). Germline loops: CDR1 SGHNT, CDR2 YENEEA. This CDR3 is 13 amino acids long. Trimming cost V 5 bases and J 4 bases, with 11 bases left between them. The CDR3 here is CASSESGSYGYTF. CDR3 sequence (DNA): TGTGCCAGCAGCGAATCAGGGAGCTATGGCTACACCTTC. Filled out from reference TRBV11-3 and TRBJ1-2, the complete variable domain reads EAGVVQSPRYKIIEKKQPVAFWCNPISGHNTLYWYLQNLGQGPELLIRYENEEAVDDSQLPKDRFSAERLKGVDSTLKIQPAELGDSAVYLCASSESGSYGYTFGSGTRLTVV.